Here is one TCR beta chain with its context. In the same sample, other DNA sequences code for this CDR3. Under the authors' procedure: Reference gene primer amplification in the assay estimated nucleated cell counts. Clones were read by immunoSEQ multiplex PCR, and TCRdb kept only the in-frame ones, dropping some. D and trimming were read from the DNA, whereas the V and J calls and clone size are those reported in that table. The profile shows around 380,000 clones, 70% to 85% of them singletons. The CDR3 extends over 15 amino acids. Germline V CDR1 and CDR2: MNHEY, SVGAGI. V gave up 3 bases and J gave up 4 bases; unmatched junction bases: 4. The sample is drawn from a study of blood T cell repertoires in COVID-19. Study background: Acute-phase and convalescent COVID-19 samples originated in the United States, Italy and Spain. T cells, B-cell-depleted T cells, or PBMCs provided the cDNA or gDNA that served as material.

The chain couples TRBV6-5 to TRBJ2-5; TRBD2 agrees at 11 bases. Sequenced material: peripheral blood. The receptor comes from a human donor with acute or convalescent COVID-19. The donor label of this sample is uncertain. The CDR3 region has the DNA TGTGCCAGCAGTTATCTAGCGGGAGGAGGAGAGACCCAGTACTTC. Protein sequence: CASSYLAGGGETQYF.